This T cell receptor beta chain was captured by sequencing in a study of radiotherapy plus CTLA-4 blockade in lung cancer. Sequencing was performed with immunoSEQ multiplex PCR; in TCRdb, only in-frame clones are kept and a portion is missing. The sample carries roughly 120,000 clones, 78% recorded once. Those patients who had chemo-refractory metastatic non-small-cell lung cancer were given focal radiation along with CTLA-4 blockade through ipilimumab. This receptor was taken from a human donor with non-small cell lung cancer who had a partial response to radiotherapy plus ipilimumab. Here the sequenced sample was peripheral blood, taken from a patient treated with radiotherapy plus ipilimumab.

CDR3 in DNA: TGTGCCATCAGAGAACAGGGGATCGGGGAGCTGTTTTTT. Its protein is CAIREQGIGELFF. The rearrangement uses TRBV10-3 and TRBJ2-2; 7 nucleotides align to TRBD1. Germline-derived CDR1 and CDR2 are ENHRY and SYGVKD. Unmatched junction bases numbered 5, after V lost 6 bases and J lost 7 bases. This CDR3 contains 13 residues.